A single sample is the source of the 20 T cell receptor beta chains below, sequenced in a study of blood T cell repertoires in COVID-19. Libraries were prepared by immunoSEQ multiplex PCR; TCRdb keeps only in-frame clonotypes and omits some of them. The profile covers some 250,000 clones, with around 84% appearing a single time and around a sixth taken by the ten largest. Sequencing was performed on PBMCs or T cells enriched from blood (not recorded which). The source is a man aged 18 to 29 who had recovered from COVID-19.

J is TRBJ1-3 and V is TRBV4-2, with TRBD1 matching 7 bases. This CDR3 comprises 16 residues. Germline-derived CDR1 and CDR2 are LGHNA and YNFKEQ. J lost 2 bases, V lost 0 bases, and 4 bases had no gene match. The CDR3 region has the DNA TGTGCCAGCAGCCAAGATTTGACAGGGACTGGAAACACCATATATTTT. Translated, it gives CASSQDLTGTGNTIYF.

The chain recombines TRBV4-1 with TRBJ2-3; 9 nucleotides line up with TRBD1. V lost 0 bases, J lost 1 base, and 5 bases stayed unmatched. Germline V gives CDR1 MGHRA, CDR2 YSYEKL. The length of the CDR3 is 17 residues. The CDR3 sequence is CASSQEQQGAGTDTQYF. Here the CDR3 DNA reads TGCGCCAGCAGCCAAGAACAACAGGGGGCGGGCACAGATACGCAGTATTTT.

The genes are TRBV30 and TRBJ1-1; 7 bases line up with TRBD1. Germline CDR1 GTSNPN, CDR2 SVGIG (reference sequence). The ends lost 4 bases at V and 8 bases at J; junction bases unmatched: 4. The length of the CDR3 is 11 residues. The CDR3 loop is CAWKMTGEAFF. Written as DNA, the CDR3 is TGTGCCTGGAAGATGACAGGGGAAGCTTTCTTT.

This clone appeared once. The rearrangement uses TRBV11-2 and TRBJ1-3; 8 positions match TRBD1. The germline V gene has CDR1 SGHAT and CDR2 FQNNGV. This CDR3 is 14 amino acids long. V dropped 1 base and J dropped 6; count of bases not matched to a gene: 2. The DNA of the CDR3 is TGTGCCAGCAGCTTAGTGACAGGGGCAAACACCATATATTTT. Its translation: CASSLVTGANTIYF.

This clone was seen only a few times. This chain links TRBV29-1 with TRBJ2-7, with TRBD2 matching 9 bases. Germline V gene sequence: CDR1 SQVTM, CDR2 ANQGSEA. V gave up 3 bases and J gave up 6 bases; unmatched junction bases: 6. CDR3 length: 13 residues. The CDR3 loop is CSVEVSGSSEQYF. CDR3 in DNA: TGCAGCGTTGAGGTTAGCGGGAGCTCCGAGCAGTACTTC.

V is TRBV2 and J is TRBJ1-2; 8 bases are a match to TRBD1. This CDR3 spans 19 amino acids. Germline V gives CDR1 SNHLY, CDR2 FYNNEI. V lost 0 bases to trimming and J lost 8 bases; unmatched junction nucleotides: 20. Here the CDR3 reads CASSEATVRGQNGMRGYTF. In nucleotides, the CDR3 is TGTGCCAGCAGTGAAGCAACTGTCAGGGGGCAAAATGGGATGCGGGGCTACACCTTC.

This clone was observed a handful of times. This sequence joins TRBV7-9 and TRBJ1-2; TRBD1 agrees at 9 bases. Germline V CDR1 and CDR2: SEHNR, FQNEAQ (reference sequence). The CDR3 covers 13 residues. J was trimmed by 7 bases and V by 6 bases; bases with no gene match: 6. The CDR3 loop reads CASRKQGASGYTF. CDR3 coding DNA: TGTGCCAGCAGGAAACAGGGGGCGTCTGGCTACACCTTC.

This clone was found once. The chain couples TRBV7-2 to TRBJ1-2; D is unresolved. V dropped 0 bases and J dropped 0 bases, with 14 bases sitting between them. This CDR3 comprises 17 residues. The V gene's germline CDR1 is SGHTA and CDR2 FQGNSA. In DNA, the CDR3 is TGTGCCAGCAGCTTAGCGACTACGGGTCCCGCTAACTATGGCTACACCTTC. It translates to CASSLATTGPANYGYTF.

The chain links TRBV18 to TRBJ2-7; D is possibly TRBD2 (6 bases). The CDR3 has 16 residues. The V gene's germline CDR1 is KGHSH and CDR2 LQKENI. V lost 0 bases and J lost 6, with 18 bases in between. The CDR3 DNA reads TGTGCCAGCTCACCACCAAATGGAGGGGCTGGGGGCGAGCAGTACTTC. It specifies CASSPPNGGAGGEQYF.

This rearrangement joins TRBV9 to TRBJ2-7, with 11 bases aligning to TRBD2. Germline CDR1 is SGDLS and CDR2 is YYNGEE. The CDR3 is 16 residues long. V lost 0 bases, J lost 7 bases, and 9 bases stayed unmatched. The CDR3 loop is CASSVGPLAGGEEQYF. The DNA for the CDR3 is TGTGCCAGCAGCGTAGGTCCCCTAGCGGGAGGTGAGGAGCAGTACTTC.

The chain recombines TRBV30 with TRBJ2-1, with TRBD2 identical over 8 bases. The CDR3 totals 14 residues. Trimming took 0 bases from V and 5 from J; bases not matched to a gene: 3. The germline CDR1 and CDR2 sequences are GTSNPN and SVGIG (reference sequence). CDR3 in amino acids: CAWSVGLANNEQFF. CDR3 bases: TGTGCCTGGAGTGTAGGACTAGCTAACAATGAGCAGTTCTTC.

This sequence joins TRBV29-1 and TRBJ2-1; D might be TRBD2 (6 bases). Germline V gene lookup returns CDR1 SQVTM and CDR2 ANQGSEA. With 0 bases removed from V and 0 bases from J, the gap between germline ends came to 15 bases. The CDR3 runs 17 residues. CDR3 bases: TGCAGCGTTGAAGATCTCGCCGGGGGATACTCCTACAATGAGCAGTTCTTC. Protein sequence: CSVEDLAGGYSYNEQFF.

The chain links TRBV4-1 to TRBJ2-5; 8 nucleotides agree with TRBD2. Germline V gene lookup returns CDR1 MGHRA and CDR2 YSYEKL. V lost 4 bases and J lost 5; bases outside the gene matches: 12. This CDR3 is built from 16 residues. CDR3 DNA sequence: TGCGCCAGCAGCCGAAGCTCCGGACTAGCCCCGGAGACCCAGTACTTC. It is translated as CASSRSSGLAPETQYF.

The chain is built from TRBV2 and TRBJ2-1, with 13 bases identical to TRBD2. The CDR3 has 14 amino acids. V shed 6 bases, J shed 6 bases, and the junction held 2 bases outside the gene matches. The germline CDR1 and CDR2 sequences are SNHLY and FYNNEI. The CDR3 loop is CASRTSGGSNEQFF. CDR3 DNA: TGTGCCAGCAGGACTAGCGGGGGGAGCAATGAGCAGTTCTTC.

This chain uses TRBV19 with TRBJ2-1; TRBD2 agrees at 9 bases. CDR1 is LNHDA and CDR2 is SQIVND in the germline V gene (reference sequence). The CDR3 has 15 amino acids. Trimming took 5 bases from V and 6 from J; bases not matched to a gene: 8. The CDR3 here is CASSQVAGGLNEQFF. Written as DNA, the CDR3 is TGTGCCAGTAGTCAGGTTGCGGGGGGGCTCAATGAGCAGTTCTTC.

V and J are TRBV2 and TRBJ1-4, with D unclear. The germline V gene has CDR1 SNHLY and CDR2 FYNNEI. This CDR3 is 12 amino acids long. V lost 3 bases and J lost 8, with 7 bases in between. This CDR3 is CASSDSDEKLFF. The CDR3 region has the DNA TGTGCCAGCAGTGACAGCGACGAAAAACTGTTTTTT.

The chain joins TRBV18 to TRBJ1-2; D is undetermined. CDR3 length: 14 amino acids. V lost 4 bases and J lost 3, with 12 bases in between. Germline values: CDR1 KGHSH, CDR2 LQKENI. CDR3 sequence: CASSLSEEHYGYTF. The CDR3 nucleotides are TGTGCCAGCTCACTATCAGAAGAACACTATGGCTACACCTTC.

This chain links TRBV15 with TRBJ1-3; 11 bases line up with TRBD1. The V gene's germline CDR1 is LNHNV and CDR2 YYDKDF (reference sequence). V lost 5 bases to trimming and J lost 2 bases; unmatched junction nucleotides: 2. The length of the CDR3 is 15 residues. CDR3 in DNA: TGTGCCACCAGCGGGGACAGGGGGGCTGGAAACACCATATATTTT. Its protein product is CATSGDRGAGNTIYF.

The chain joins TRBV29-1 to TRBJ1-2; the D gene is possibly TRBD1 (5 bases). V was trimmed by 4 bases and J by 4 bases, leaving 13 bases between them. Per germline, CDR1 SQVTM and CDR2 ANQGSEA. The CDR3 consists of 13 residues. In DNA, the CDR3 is TGCAGCGTTGTCCAGGGTAGCGGCTATGGCTACACCTTC. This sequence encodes CSVVQGSGYGYTF.

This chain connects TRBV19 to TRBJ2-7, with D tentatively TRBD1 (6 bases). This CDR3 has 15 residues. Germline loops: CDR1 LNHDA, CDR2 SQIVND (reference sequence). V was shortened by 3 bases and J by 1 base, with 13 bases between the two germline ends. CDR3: CASSILPDRSYEQYF. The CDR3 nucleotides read TGTGCCAGTAGTATTCTCCCCGACAGGTCCTACGAGCAGTACTTC.